What follows are 17 T cell receptor beta chains derived from one specimen sequenced in a study of CD8 T cells in ankylosing spondylitis. Findings and limits, study-wide: Ankylosing spondylitis blood appeared to be characterized by a TCR beta motif of under 10 highly homologous variants.

These receptors' antigens are unknown. One entry per CDR3 protein results from TCRdb running MiXCR on the 5' RACE reads. Here the sample spans around 540,000 distinct CDR3 sequences, roughly 13% being singletons. Sequencing was performed on blood, either unsorted or a sorted T cell fraction (not recorded which). The receptor source for this set is a male donor with ankylosing spondylitis.

The chain has TRBV5-1 and TRBJ1-1; D call uncertain. Germline-derived CDR1 and CDR2 are SGHRS and YFSETQ. The V and J ends lost 7 bases and 5 bases respectively, with 15 bases between them. This CDR3 comprises 13 residues. The CDR3 sequence: CASQNPLDTEAFF. The CDR3 region has the DNA TGCGCCAGCCAAAACCCGCTCGATACTGAAGCTTTCTTT.

The rearrangement uses TRBV12-5 and TRBJ2-2, with D perhaps assigned TRBD1 or TRBD2 (6 bases each). Between the trimmed V and J ends, which lost 1 base and 6 bases, there was a span of 12 bases. Germline V lookup: CDR1 LGHNT, CDR2 FRNRAP. The CDR3 has 15 amino acids. For the CDR3, the DNA is TGTGCTAGTGGTTTGGCCTCGGGGGCTCCCGGGGAGCTGTTTTTT. Its protein is CASGLASGAPGELFF.

This clonotype was recorded many times. The chain joins TRBV7-8 to TRBJ2-7; tentative D call: TRBD1 (5 bases). This CDR3 has 14 amino acids. Germline CDR1 reads SGHVS; CDR2 reads FQNEAQ. With 2 bases removed from V and 5 bases from J, the gap between germline ends came to 13 bases. DNA of the CDR3: TGTGCCAGCAGCTTATCAACAGGCACCAACGAGCAGTACGTC. It codes for CASSLSTGTNEQYV.

J is TRBJ1-4 and V is TRBV19; 9 positions agree with TRBD1. CDR3 length: 13 amino acids. Germline trimming cut 5 bases from V and 12 bases from J; bases unmatched to any gene: 7. Germline V lookup: CDR1 LNHDA, CDR2 SQIVND (reference sequence). CDR3 in DNA: TGTGCCAGTAGTCCGCCCTGGACAGGGGAACTGTTTTTT. Protein sequence: CASSPPWTGELFF. The full variable domain, with the rest looked up from reference TRBV19 and TRBJ1-4, is DGGITQSPKYLFRKEGQNVTLSCEQNLNHDAMYWYRQDPGQGLRLIYYSQIVNDFQKGDIAEGYSVSREKKESFPLTVTSAQKNPTAFYLCASSPPWTGELFFGSGTQLSVL.

This clonotype was recorded many times. This chain joins TRBV3-1 and TRBJ2-3; D ambiguous. The CDR3 extends over 13 amino acids. Trimming took off 7 bases at V and 6 bases at J, with 14 bases between the two ends. Per the germline V gene, CDR1 is LGHDT and CDR2 is YNNKEL (reference sequence). As DNA, the CDR3 is TGTGCCAGCAAGGATGGGATGCTGGATACGCAGTATTTT. It yields the protein CASKDGMLDTQYF.

This clonotype was detected many times. The chain couples TRBV5-6 to TRBJ2-1; TRBD2 matches at 8 bases. Unmatched junction bases numbered 4, after V lost 2 bases and J lost 6 bases. Per germline, CDR1 SGHDT and CDR2 YYEEEE. The CDR3 length is 14 residues. DNA for the CDR3: TGTGCCAGCAGCTTCGGGCTAGCGGGCAATGAGCAGTTCTTC. The encoded protein is CASSFGLAGNEQFF.

This clonotype turned up a few times. V is TRBV2 and J is TRBJ2-1; 7 bases line up with TRBD1. Per germline, CDR1 SNHLY and CDR2 FYNNEI. With V trimmed by 6 bases and J by 5 bases, 7 bases remained unmatched. The CDR3 has 14 residues. Written as DNA, the CDR3 is TGTGCCAGCAGAAACACCGGACAGGACAATGAGCAGTTCTTC. It specifies CASRNTGQDNEQFF.

The chain combines TRBV20-1 with TRBJ2-2; 8 nucleotides align to TRBD1. This CDR3 spans 15 amino acids. The germline CDR1 and CDR2 sequences are DFQATT and SNEGSKA (reference sequence). V lost 4 bases, J lost 3 bases, and 7 bases stayed unmatched. CDR3 loop: CSAKFRGRDTGELFF. In DNA form, the CDR3 reads TGCAGTGCTAAATTCAGGGGGCGCGACACCGGGGAGCTGTTTTTT.

This clonotype has ten or more counts. J is TRBJ1-1 and V is TRBV27; the D gene is possibly TRBD1 (5 bases). The CDR3 contains 13 residues. Germline CDR1 reads MNHEY; CDR2 reads SMNVEV (reference sequence). The V gene lost 5 bases and the J gene lost 0 bases, with 7 bases spanning the gap. The DNA for the CDR3 is TGTGCCAGCAGTAGACAGCTGAACACTGAAGCTTTCTTT. This translates into CASSRQLNTEAFF.

This clonotype showed up many times. The V and J genes are TRBV18 and TRBJ1-5; no definite D call. This CDR3 has 16 amino acids. Germline-derived CDR1 and CDR2 are KGHSH and LQKENI. Deletions cut 5 bases from V and 3 bases from J, with 17 bases between. The CDR3 sequence is CASSANPPVDNQPQHF. The CDR3, as DNA: TGTGCCAGCTCAGCCAATCCCCCCGTCGACAATCAGCCCCAGCATTTT.

Notes on this clonotype: This sequence may be a read error, since a much larger clone differs from it by one base. V gene TRBV11-2 combines with J gene TRBJ2-3; D possibly corresponds to TRBD1 (5 bases). CDR3 length equals 14 residues. V lost 0 bases to trimming and J lost 2 bases, with 6 bases between them. Germline V gives CDR1 SGHAT, CDR2 FQNNGV. The CDR3: CASSLDRDTDTQYF. The CDR3, as DNA: TGTGCCAGCAGCTTAGACAGGGACACAGATACGCAGTATTTT.

This clonotype was observed a few times. The chain is built from TRBV3-1 and TRBJ1-5, with a possible D match to TRBD1 (5 bases). The CDR3 extends over 16 amino acids. V gave up 0 bases and J gave up 0 bases, with 9 bases separating them. CDR1 LGHDT and CDR2 YNNKEL come from the germline V gene (reference sequence). The CDR3 sequence is CASSQDGGGSNQPQHF. CDR3 coding DNA: TGTGCCAGCAGCCAAGATGGGGGAGGTAGCAATCAGCCCCAGCATTTT.

In the case of this clonotype: Given a much more abundant clone one base away, this may be a read error. The chain is built from TRBV4-1 and TRBJ2-1, with 9 bases aligning to TRBD2. The CDR3 is made up of 16 amino acids. The trim removed 6 bases at V and 1 base at J, leaving 7 bases unmatched. The germline V gene has CDR1 MGHRA and CDR2 YSYEKL. The CDR3 loop reads CASSVAGVGSYNEQFF. For the CDR3, the DNA is TGCGCCAGCAGTGTAGCGGGAGTTGGATCCTACAATGAGCAGTTCTTC.

The chain recombines TRBV6-2 or TRBV6-3 with TRBJ2-7; 7 nucleotides match TRBD2. There are 12 residues in the CDR3. Trimming took 10 bases from V and 2 from J; bases not matched to a gene: 5. Per germline, CDR1 MNHEY and CDR2 SVGEGT. This CDR3 reads CATAGTTYEQYF. The CDR3 DNA is TGTGCCACTGCCGGGACTACCTACGAGCAGTACTTC.

This sequence joins TRBV20-1 and TRBJ2-5; 7 nucleotides align to TRBD2. CDR3 size: 13 residues. Germline CDR1 is DFQATT and CDR2 is SNEGSKA (reference sequence). V gave up 6 bases and J gave up 2 bases; unmatched junction bases: 6. Here the CDR3 DNA reads TGCAGTGCATTAGGGACTATACAAGAGACCCAGTACTTC. Its translation is CSALGTIQETQYF.

This chain links TRBV7-7 with TRBJ2-1; 7 bases are shared with TRBD1. The CDR3 is 16 residues long. The ends lost 5 bases at V and 2 bases at J; junction bases unmatched: 9. Per the germline V gene, CDR1 is SSHAT and CDR2 is FNYEAQ (reference sequence). Here the CDR3 DNA reads TGTGCCAGCAGCCCCCAGACAGGGAACCCCTACAATGAGCAGTTCTTC. Translation gives CASSPQTGNPYNEQFF.

At least ten counts were recorded for this clonotype. J is TRBJ2-7 and V is TRBV3-1; 7 bases agree with TRBD1. V lost 4 bases and J lost 4; bases outside the gene matches: 4. CDR3 length: 13 amino acids. Germline CDR1 and CDR2: LGHDT and YNNKEL (reference sequence). CDR3 residues: CASSRRQGYEQYF. CDR3 coding DNA: TGTGCCAGCAGCCGACGACAGGGTTACGAGCAGTACTTC.